These T cell receptor beta chains were read from a single sample in a study of cytomegalovirus exposure and HLA in healthy donors. Method: immunoSEQ multiplex PCR; TCRdb's copy keeps in-frame clones and lacks some. Among 180,000 or so clones listed, about 85% were seen once. Specimen: PBMCs. These receptors came from a girl aged 5 to 17 in good health and CMV-seropositive. Both conserved end residues are part of each CDR3. D genes are given only for firm matches. For some rows the clone size is stated as once, few or many, or as a class when expanded; others skip it.

abundance	v_gene	d_gene	j_gene	CDR3nt	CDR3aa
-	TRBV19	TRBD1	TRBJ1-4	TGTGCCAGTAGGGGGACAGGGGATATTGAAAAACTGTTTTTT	CASRGTGDIEKLFF
-	TRBV5-6	-	TRBJ2-3	TGTGCCAGCAGCGGATGGGTCCAGCGCTTGACAGATACGCAGTATTTT	CASSGWVQRLTDTQYF
-	TRBV27	TRBD1	TRBJ2-7	TGTGCCAGCAGTTTCAGGGACAGCTACGAGCAGTACTTC	CASSFRDSYEQYF
-	TRBV9	-	TRBJ2-3	TGTGCCAGCAGCGTAGACGGGGTTGGCACAGATACGCAGTATTTT	CASSVDGVGTDTQYF
-	TRBV6-6	TRBD1	TRBJ1-2	TGTGCCAGCACTCATAGGGGGCTTCGGAGCACCTTC	CASTHRGLRSTF
-	TRBV29-1	TRBD1	TRBJ1-2	TGCAGCGCAGTGGACAGGCGCGGCTACACCTTC	CSAVDRRGYTF
-	TRBV6-7	-	TRBJ2-7	TGTGCCAGTAAGGAGGAACTAGGGACCTACGAGCAGTACTTC	CASKEELGTYEQYF
-	TRBV25-1	TRBD1	TRBJ1-5	TGTGCCAGCAGGAACGGAGTGAGAGGGGGCGGGCAGCCCCAGCATTTT	CASRNGVRGGGQPQHF
few	TRBV5-4	-	TRBJ1-1	TGTGCCAGCAGCTTGTTTGGAAGGGGCGAAGCTTTCTTT	CASSLFGRGEAFF
-	TRBV4-1	TRBD1	TRBJ2-1	TGCGCCAGCAGTCAAGGAGACAGGGGGTCCGGCTACAATGAGCAGTTCTTC	CASSQGDRGSGYNEQFF
-	TRBV29-1	-	TRBJ2-3	TGCAGCGTGGAGGCCCGTAGCACAGATACGCAGTATTTT	CSVEARSTDTQYF
-	TRBV9	-	TRBJ1-5	TGTGCCAGCAGCGGGGGAGCCCCGAGTATGGCCCAGCATTTT	CASSGGAPSMAQHF
-	TRBV27	TRBD1	TRBJ2-7	TGTGCCAGCTCCTATCGGACAGGGAGCTACGAGCAGTACTTC	CASSYRTGSYEQYF
-	TRBV6-1	TRBD2	TRBJ2-7	TGTGCCAGCAGTGACGGCGGGAGTTTCTACGAGCAGTACTTC	CASSDGGSFYEQYF
once	TRBV7-2	TRBD2	TRBJ2-7	TGTGCCAGCAGCCGGACTAGCGGGAGGGACGAGCAGTACTTC	CASSRTSGRDEQYF
-	TRBV2	TRBD2	TRBJ2-7	TGTGCCAGCAGTGAAGAGACTAGCGGGAGTGGGAACGAGCAGTACTTC	CASSEETSGSGNEQYF
-	TRBV27	TRBD1	TRBJ1-2	TGTGCCTCTTTTGGGCGGACAGGGGGTCGTTATGGCTACACCTTC	CASFGRTGGRYGYTF
-	TRBV5-8	TRBD2	TRBJ2-7	TGTGCCAGCAGCTCGAACCGACTAGCATTCTCCTACGAGCAGTACTTC	CASSSNRLAFSYEQYF
-	TRBV28	TRBD2	TRBJ2-1	TGTGCCAGCAGTTTTTCCTCCCTAGCGGGGAAAAGCTCCTACAATGAGCAGTTCTTC	CASSFSSLAGKSSYNEQFF
-	TRBV7-2	-	TRBJ2-7	TGTGCCAGCAGGTTGGTCCCATCTAGCTCCTACGAGCAGTACTTC	CASRLVPSSSYEQYF
-	TRBV29-1	TRBD1	TRBJ1-3	TGCAGCGTTGAAGATGGAGGGACAGTAAGCTCTGGAAACACCATATATTTT	CSVEDGGTVSSGNTIYF
-	TRBV2	-	TRBJ1-5	TGTGCCAGCGGGGAGGGTCCCTCGTGGAATCAGCCCCAGCATTTT	CASGEGPSWNQPQHF
few	TRBV4-1	-	TRBJ1-2	TGCGCCAGCAGCCCCGGGAACTATGGCTACACCTTC	CASSPGNYGYTF
-	TRBV6-6	-	TRBJ2-1	TGTGCCAGCAGCCCTTCGTCCTACAATGAGCAGTTCTTC	CASSPSSYNEQFF
few	TRBV18	TRBD1	TRBJ2-5	TGTGCCAGCTCACCGGGACAGGGGTACGAGACCCAGTACTTC	CASSPGQGYETQYF
-	TRBV27	-	TRBJ1-1	TGTGCCAGTCAACAGAATTCCGACACTGAAGCTTTCTTT	CASQQNSDTEAFF
once	TRBV15	-	TRBJ2-5	TGTGCCACCAGTTGGACAGAACAAGAGACCCAGTACTTC	CATSWTEQETQYF
-	TRBV7-9	-	TRBJ2-7	TGTGCCAGCAGCTTAGACGCGGGTTCCTACGAGCAGTACTTC	CASSLDAGSYEQYF
-	TRBV7-2	TRBD2	TRBJ2-5	TGTGCCAGCAGCTCCAGCGACTCTAGCGGGAGTGGGTTGGAGACCCAGTACTTC	CASSSSDSSGSGLETQYF
once	TRBV6-5	-	TRBJ1-2	TGTGCCAGCAGAGCCCAGGGGACGGCAATCTATGGCTACACCTTC	CASRAQGTAIYGYTF
-	TRBV4-1	TRBD2	TRBJ2-1	TGCGCCAGCAGCCAACCAACAGCGGGAGGGCCCTACAATGAGCAGTTCTTC	CASSQPTAGGPYNEQFF
-	TRBV19	TRBD1	TRBJ1-3	TGTGCCAGTATTTTGGACAGGGGTACTGGAAACACCATATATTTT	CASILDRGTGNTIYF
-	TRBV4-1	TRBD2	TRBJ2-1	TGCGCCAGCAGCCACGGGACTAGCTCCTACAATGAGCAGTTCTTC	CASSHGTSSYNEQFF
-	TRBV27	-	TRBJ1-1	TGTGCCAGCAGCCACTCTGGGAGGGCGGGAGGCACTGAAGCTTTCTTT	CASSHSGRAGGTEAFF
medium-sized	TRBV19	-	TRBJ2-1	TGTGCCACCGAAGGGGGTGAGCAGTTCTTC	CATEGGEQFF
-	TRBV18	TRBD2	TRBJ2-7	TGTGCCAGCTCATTATCCGGGACTAGCGGTTCCTACGAGCAGTACTTC	CASSLSGTSGSYEQYF
-	TRBV5-6	TRBD1	TRBJ1-2	TGTGCCAGCAGCTCCGGGACAGGGGCCTATGGCTACACCTTC	CASSSGTGAYGYTF
few	TRBV7-7	-	TRBJ2-5	TGTGCTAGCAGCTTGGCCACAGGGCCTCAAGAGACCCAGTACTTC	CASSLATGPQETQYF
-	TRBV5-1	TRBD2	TRBJ2-1	TGCGCCAGCAGCTTGGGGACTAGCGGCTACAATGAGCAGTTCTTC	CASSLGTSGYNEQFF
-	TRBV5-4	-	TRBJ2-1	TGTGCCAGCAGCGGGGTTACGGGGAATGAGCAGTTCTTC	CASSGVTGNEQFF
-	TRBV6-5	-	TRBJ1-2	TGTGCCAGCAGTTCCGTTAATGCGTGGACCTTC	CASSSVNAWTF
few	TRBV15	TRBD2	TRBJ2-1	TGTGCCACCAGCATGGGACTAGCGGGAGGTGCCTACAATGAGCAGTTCTTC	CATSMGLAGGAYNEQFF
-	TRBV5-8	-	TRBJ1-1	TGTGCCAGCACCACAGGACAGTCGACTGAAGCTTTCTTT	CASTTGQSTEAFF
-	TRBV5-8	TRBD1	TRBJ1-5	TGTGCCAGCAGCTTCGAAGGGGGCCCCAGCAATCAGCCCCAGCATTTT	CASSFEGGPSNQPQHF